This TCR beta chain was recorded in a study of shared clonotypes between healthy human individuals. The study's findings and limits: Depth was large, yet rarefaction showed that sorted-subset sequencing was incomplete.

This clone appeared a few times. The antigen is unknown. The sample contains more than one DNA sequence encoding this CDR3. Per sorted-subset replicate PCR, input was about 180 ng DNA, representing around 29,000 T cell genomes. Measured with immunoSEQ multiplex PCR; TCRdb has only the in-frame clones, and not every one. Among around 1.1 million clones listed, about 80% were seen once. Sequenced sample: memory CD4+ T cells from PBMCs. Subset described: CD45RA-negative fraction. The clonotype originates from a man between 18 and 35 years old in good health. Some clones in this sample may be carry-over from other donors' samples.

The CDR3: CASSLEGSSYGYTF. The CDR3, as DNA: TGCGCCAGCAGCTTGGAGGGGAGTTCTTATGGCTACACCTTC. The chain uses TRBV5-1 and TRBJ1-2, with D perhaps TRBD1 (5 bases). This CDR3 comprises 14 residues. Germline CDR1 SGHRS, CDR2 YFSETQ. Trimming cost V 0 bases and J 5 bases, with 11 bases left between them.